A selection of T cell receptor beta chains follows, all from one sample in a study of T cell clonotyping in hematopoietic cell transplantation. Produced via immunoSEQ multiplex PCR; TCRdb's table is partial and in-frame only. The sample holds approximately 42,000 clones, 85% seen once. The sequenced sample was peripheral blood mononuclear cells, obtained before stem cell transplant. These TCRs come from a man in his fifties or sixties with acute myeloid leukemia. Some clones in this sample may be carry-over from other donors' samples. Each CDR3 is given with its conserved first and last residue. D genes are given only for firm matches.

j_call,d_call,v_call,cdr3_nt,cdr3_aa
TRBJ2-3,TRBD1,TRBV27,TGTGCCAGCACCCCGGGACAGTTCACAGATACGCAGTATTTT,CASTPGQFTDTQYF
TRBJ1-2,NA,TRBV19,TGTGCCAGTCGCCTGGGGACAACCTATGGCTACACCTTC,CASRLGTTYGYTF
TRBJ1-2,TRBD1,TRBV15,TGTGCCACCAGCAGAGAACAGGGGGCCTCTAACTATGGCTACACCTTC,CATSREQGASNYGYTF
TRBJ2-6,NA,TRBV11-2,TGTGCCAGCAGCTTAGGCCGGCGCTCTGGGGCCAACGTCCTGACTTTC,CASSLGRRSGANVLTF
TRBJ1-1,NA,TRBV6-5,TGTGCCAGCACCAACAGGGCTTACACTGAAGCTTTCTTT,CASTNRAYTEAFF
TRBJ1-2,NA,TRBV2,TGTGCCAGCAGTGTAGTATATGGCTACACCTTC,CASSVVYGYTF
TRBJ1-3,NA,TRBV7-3,TGTGCCAGCAGCTTAGCCGGGACGGACTCTGGAAACACCATATATTTT,CASSLAGTDSGNTIYF
TRBJ2-3,NA,TRBV5-8,TGTGCCAGCAGAAAGGAGGTGGGGGCGCAGTATTTT,CASRKEVGAQYF
TRBJ1-2,TRBD1,TRBV19,TGTGCCAGTAGTTTCCTCTCCACAGGGGGCGGCTATGGCTACACCTTC,CASSFLSTGGGYGYTF
TRBJ2-7,NA,TRBV6-5,TGTGCCAGCAGTTACAGGGGCAGTTCCTCCTACGAGCAGTACTTC,CASSYRGSSSYEQYF
TRBJ1-2,NA,TRBV5-4,TGTGCCAGCAGCTTGGACCGGTACGGCTACACCTTC,CASSLDRYGYTF
TRBJ2-2,NA,TRBV6-4,TGTGCCAGCAGTGGACAGTCCAACACCGGGGAGCTGTTTTTT,CASSGQSNTGELFF
TRBJ1-2,NA,TRBV19,TGTGCCGCAAAGAAGGGGAACAACTATGGCTACACCTTC,CAAKKGNNYGYTF
TRBJ2-5,NA,TRBV7-9,TGTGCCAGCAGCTCAGAGGGGGTCCAAGAGACCCAGTACTTC,CASSSEGVQETQYF